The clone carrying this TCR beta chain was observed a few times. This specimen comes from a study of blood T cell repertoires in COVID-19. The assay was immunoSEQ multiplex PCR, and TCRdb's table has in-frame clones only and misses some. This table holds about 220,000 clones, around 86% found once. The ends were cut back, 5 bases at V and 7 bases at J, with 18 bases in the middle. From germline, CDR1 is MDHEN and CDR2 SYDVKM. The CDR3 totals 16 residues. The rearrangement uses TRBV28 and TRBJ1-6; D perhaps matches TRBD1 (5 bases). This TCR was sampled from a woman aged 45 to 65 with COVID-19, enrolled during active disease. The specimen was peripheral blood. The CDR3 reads CASSLGRGAGNSPLHF. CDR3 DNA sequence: TGTGCCAGCAGTCTTGGGCGGGGCGCGGGGAATTCACCCCTCCACTTT. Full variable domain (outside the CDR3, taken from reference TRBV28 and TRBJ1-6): DVKVTQSSRYLVKRTGEKVFLECVQDMDHENMFWYRQDPGLGLRLIYFSYDVKMKEKGDIPEGYSVSREKKERFSLILESASTNQTSMYLCASSLGRGAGNSPLHFGNGTRLTVT.